The rows below give T cell receptor beta chains drawn from one sample of a study of cytomegalovirus exposure and HLA in healthy donors. Assay: immunoSEQ multiplex PCR; the TCRdb copy retains only in-frame clones and omits some. The sample shows 35,000 to 45,000 clones, and about 4.2% sits with its ten largest clones. Material: PBMCs. These receptor sequences come from a male donor in good health and CMV-seronegative. CDR3s include the opening cysteine and the closing phenylalanine or tryptophan. D genes are given only for firm matches.

TRBV9	TRBJ2-1	NA	CASSVQTGSYNEQFF	TGTGCCAGCAGCGTCCAGACAGGCTCCTACAATGAGCAGTTCTTC
TRBV4-1	TRBJ2-5	TRBD2	CASSRRGLAGAVQETQYF	TGCGCCAGCAGCCGACGGGGACTAGCGGGGGCCGTACAAGAGACCCAGTACTTC
TRBV6-5	TRBJ1-3	NA	CASSPSGVNTIYF	TGTGCCAGCAGCCCTTCGGGGGTAAACACCATATATTTT
TRBV27	TRBJ1-2	TRBD1	CASSLSDRGYGYTF	TGTGCCAGCAGTTTATCCGACAGGGGGTATGGCTACACCTTC
TRBV14	TRBJ1-1	NA	CASSPRWGGGTEAFF	TGTGCCAGCAGCCCCCGATGGGGAGGAGGAACTGAAGCTTTCTTT
TRBV6-1	TRBJ1-1	NA	CASSEILPRGNTEAFF	TGTGCCAGCAGTGAAATCCTTCCTCGGGGGAACACTGAAGCTTTCTTT
TRBV5-1	TRBJ2-3	NA	CASSLSGTDTQYF	TGCGCCAGCAGTCTGAGCGGCACAGATACGCAGTATTTT
TRBV5-1	TRBJ1-3	NA	CASSLWTGNSGNTIYF	TGCGCCAGCAGCCTCTGGACGGGAAACTCTGGAAACACCATATATTTT
TRBV4-1	TRBJ2-1	TRBD2	CASSHEGLEGYNEQFF	TGCGCCAGCAGCCACGAGGGACTAGAGGGTTACAATGAGCAGTTCTTC
TRBV5-3	TRBJ2-1	NA	CARRCLGSFHEQFF	TGTGCCAGAAGATGCCTAGGGAGTTTCCATGAGCAGTTCTTC
TRBV9	TRBJ2-3	TRBD2	CASSVESGAITDTQYF	TGTGCCAGCAGCGTAGAAAGCGGGGCGATCACAGATACGCAGTATTTT